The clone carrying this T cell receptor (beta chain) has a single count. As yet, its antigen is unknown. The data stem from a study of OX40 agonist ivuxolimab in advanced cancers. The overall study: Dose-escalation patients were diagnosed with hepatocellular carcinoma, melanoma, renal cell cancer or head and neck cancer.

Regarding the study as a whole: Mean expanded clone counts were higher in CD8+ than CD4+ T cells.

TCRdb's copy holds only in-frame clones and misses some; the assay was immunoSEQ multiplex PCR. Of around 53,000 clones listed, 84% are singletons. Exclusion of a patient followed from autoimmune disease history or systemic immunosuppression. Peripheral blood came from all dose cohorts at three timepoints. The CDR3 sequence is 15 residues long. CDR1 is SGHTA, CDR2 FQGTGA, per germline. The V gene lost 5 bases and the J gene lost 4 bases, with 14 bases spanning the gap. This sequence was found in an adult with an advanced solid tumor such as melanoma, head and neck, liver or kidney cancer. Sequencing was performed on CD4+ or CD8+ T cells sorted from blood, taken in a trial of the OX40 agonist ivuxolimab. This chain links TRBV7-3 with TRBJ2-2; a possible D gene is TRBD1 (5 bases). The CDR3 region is CASSRQTRGTGELFF. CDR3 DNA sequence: TGTGCCAGCAGCAGACAGACCCGCGGCACCGGGGAGCTGTTTTTT.